This T cell receptor beta chain was identified in a study of blood T cell repertoires in COVID-19. Study background: Researchers got acute and convalescent COVID-19 samples from the United States, Italy and Spain. Sample material is recorded as cDNA or gDNA derived from T cells, B-cell-depleted T cells, or PBMCs.

Original methodology: Estimated nucleated cell counts came from reference gene primer amplification. TCRdb keeps only in-frame clones here, not all; method: immunoSEQ multiplex PCR. Clone size and V and J calls were adopted from that table, with D and trimming inferred from the DNA. The sample yields approximately 120,000 clones, roughly 87% seen once. The clonotype originates from a man older than 75 with active or convalescent COVID-19. The sequenced material came from peripheral blood.

CDR3 sequence: CASSTQAGGYEQYF. For the CDR3, the DNA is TGTGCCAGCAGTACCCAAGCGGGGGGATACGAGCAGTACTTC. The chain recombines TRBV6-5 with TRBJ2-7; the match to TRBD2 covers 9 bases. The CDR3 loop spans 14 amino acids. Trimming cost V 5 bases and J 4 bases; bases outside gene matches: 6. In germline, CDR1 is MNHEY, CDR2 SVGAGI.